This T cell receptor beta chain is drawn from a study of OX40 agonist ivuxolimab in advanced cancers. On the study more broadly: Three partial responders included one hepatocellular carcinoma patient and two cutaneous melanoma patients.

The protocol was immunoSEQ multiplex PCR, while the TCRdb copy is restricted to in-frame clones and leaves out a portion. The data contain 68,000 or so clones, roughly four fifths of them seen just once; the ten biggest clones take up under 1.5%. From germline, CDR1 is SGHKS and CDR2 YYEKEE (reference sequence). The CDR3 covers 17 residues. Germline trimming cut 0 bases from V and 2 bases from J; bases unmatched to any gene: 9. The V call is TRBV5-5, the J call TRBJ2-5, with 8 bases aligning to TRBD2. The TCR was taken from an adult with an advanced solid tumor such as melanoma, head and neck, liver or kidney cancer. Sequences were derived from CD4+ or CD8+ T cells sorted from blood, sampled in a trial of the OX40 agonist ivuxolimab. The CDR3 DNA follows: TGTGCCAGCAGCTTGGCGGCGGGGGGCCTCATACAAGAGACCCAGTACTTC. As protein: CASSLAAGGLIQETQYF.